A single sample gave rise to the 25 T cell receptor beta chains below, sequenced in a study of post-analysis software for immune sequencing data. No cognate antigen is known for these TCRs. Tagging with unique molecular identifiers was a feature of the TCR beta cDNA libraries. MiXCR was run by TCRdb on the PCR reads, yielding one entry per CDR3 protein. The repertoire holds about 540,000 distinct CDR3 sequences, with approximately 34% as singletons. Study-wide results and caveats: Relative to controls, patients had several TRBV segments at higher frequency, with TRBV5-6, TRBV5-1 and TRBV20-1 among these.

Material for sequencing was blood. These receptors all stem from a girl between 2 and 17 years old with multiple sclerosis.

This chain uses TRBV6-1 with TRBJ2-7; D is unclear. Trimming pared 1 base from V and 2 bases from J, leaving 9 bases between. Germline CDR1 reads MNHNS; CDR2 reads SASEGT. The CDR3 spans 14 residues. The CDR3 nucleotides are TGTGCCAGCAGTGAAGTGTCCGGACCCTACGAGCAGTACTTC. Its translation is CASSEVSGPYEQYF.

With respect to this clonotype: With a much larger clone just one base away, this may be a read error. The chain employs TRBV28 and TRBJ2-5; 8 bases are shared with TRBD1. Germline CDR1 reads MDHEN; CDR2 reads SYDVKM. There are 15 residues in the CDR3. V lost 7 bases, J lost 7 bases, and 14 bases stayed unmatched. CDR3 protein: CASKTDRGPAVTQYF. The CDR3, as DNA: TGTGCCAGCAAGACCGACAGGGGTCCCGCGGTGACCCAGTACTTC.

The sample holds many counts of this clonotype. This chain joins TRBV18 and TRBJ2-1; TRBD1 is a possible D gene (5 bases). The germline V and J ends were trimmed by 3 bases and 5 bases, with 17 bases remaining between them. CDR1 is KGHSH, CDR2 LQKENI, per germline. CDR3 size: 16 residues. The CDR3 is CASSPLGPSRNNEQFF. The DNA of the CDR3 is TGTGCCAGCTCACCCCTGGGGCCAAGTCGGAACAATGAGCAGTTCTTC.

This clonotype has a handful of counts. The chain combines TRBV7-8 with TRBJ1-6, with D unresolved. Germline CDR1 SGHVS, CDR2 FQNEAQ. Trimming stripped 9 bases from V and 7 bases from J, with 28 bases between. The CDR3 has 18 amino acids. The DNA of the CDR3 is TGTGCCAGTAGCCCCCGGTTAGGAGGCTCGGGGAAAAATTCACCCCTCCACTTT. Its protein product is CASSPRLGGSGKNSPLHF.

The chain combines TRBV20-1 with TRBJ1-4, with 7 bases aligning to TRBD1. The CDR3 has 18 residues. With 5 bases clipped from V and 0 bases from J, the junction kept 15 bases outside the gene matches. Germline V gene lookup returns CDR1 DFQATT and CDR2 SNEGSKA (reference sequence). The CDR3 DNA is TGCAGTGCTCCACCGCCAGGGGGGGCCCTTTCAACTAATGAAAAACTGTTTTTT. It encodes CSAPPPGGALSTNEKLFF.

V gene TRBV3-1 combines with J gene TRBJ2-7, with no clear D. This CDR3 is built from 13 residues. CDR1 LGHDT and CDR2 YNNKEL come from the germline V gene (reference sequence). V lost 5 bases to trimming and J lost 2 bases, with 10 bases between them. CDR3: CASSSGPTYEQYF. The CDR3 DNA reads TGTGCCAGCAGCTCGGGTCCAACCTACGAGCAGTACTTC.

The chain joins TRBV29-1 to TRBJ1-1, with a weak D call TRBD1 (6 bases). The CDR3 contains 12 residues. Looked up from germline, CDR1 is SQVTM and CDR2 is ANQGSEA. The ends were cut back, 8 bases at V and 5 bases at J, with 15 bases in the middle. The CDR3 DNA sequence: TGCAGCTCGGGGGCAGGAGGAACTGAAGCTTTCTTT. Its translation is CSSGAGGTEAFF.

The genes are TRBV18 and TRBJ1-5, with no clear D. V was pared by 5 bases and J by 0 bases, with 8 bases between. This CDR3 has 14 amino acids. Germline CDR1 and CDR2: KGHSH and LQKENI. The chain's CDR3 is CASSVGTSNQPQHF. The CDR3 coding sequence is TGTGCCAGCTCAGTCGGCACTAGCAATCAGCCCCAGCATTTT.

The J gene is TRBJ2-2, the V gene TRBV10-3; 14 positions match TRBD2. CDR3 length: 18 amino acids. V was clipped by 5 bases and J by 3 bases; unmatched bases: 8. The germline CDR1 and CDR2 sequences are ENHRY and SYGVKD. CDR3 sequence (DNA): TGTGCCATCAGTCGAGGACTAGCGGGGGGCCCAGACACCGGGGAGCTGTTTTTT. As protein: CAISRGLAGGPDTGELFF.

This chain links TRBV3-1 with TRBJ2-7, with TRBD2 matching 7 bases. The length of the CDR3 is 15 residues. Germline loops: CDR1 LGHDT, CDR2 YNNKEL (reference sequence). V trimming: 4 bases; J trimming: 0 bases; junction bases outside the gene matches: 6. In DNA form, the CDR3 reads TGTGCCAGCAGCCGGACTAGTAAACCCTCCTACGAGCAGTACTTC. This sequence encodes CASSRTSKPSYEQYF.

The chain employs TRBV6-5 and TRBJ2-5; D perhaps matches TRBD2 (7 bases). The J call could be wrong; TRBJ2-7 is a better fit for the DNA end. From germline, CDR1 is MNHEY and CDR2 SVGAGI. The CDR3 consists of 17 residues. The CDR3 DNA reads as TGTGCCAGCAGTTACTCGATAGGGGGGGCGCAAAGGTACGAGCAGTACTTC. Translation gives CASSYSIGGAQRYEQYF.

This chain joins TRBV20-1 and TRBJ2-7, with 10 bases matching TRBD2. With the DNA end fitting TRBJ2-5 better, the J assignment may be wrong. The CDR3 totals 14 residues. The germline V gene encodes CDR1 DFQATT and CDR2 SNEGSKA (reference sequence). CDR3 protein: CSGLAGATVETQYF. The CDR3 DNA reads TGCAGTGGTCTAGCGGGGGCCACTGTGGAGACCCAGTACTTC.

The chain employs TRBV2 and TRBJ2-7, with D uncertain. Germline CDR1 SNHLY, CDR2 FYNNEI. Trimming took off 4 bases at V and 5 bases at J, with 18 bases between the two ends. This CDR3 is built from 15 residues. The DNA for the CDR3 is TGTGCCAGCAGTGGAAACGTCTGGAACGTGAACGAGCAGTACTTC. This codes for CASSGNVWNVNEQYF.

The V and J genes are TRBV7-9 and TRBJ1-5; possibly TRBD1 for D (6 bases). The CDR3 loop spans 15 amino acids. The germline V gene has CDR1 SEHNR and CDR2 FQNEAQ (reference sequence). V gave up 3 bases and J gave up 6 bases, with 15 bases separating them. This CDR3 is CASSFEGQGLQPQHF. The CDR3 DNA sequence: TGTGCCAGCAGCTTTGAAGGTCAGGGGCTTCAGCCCCAGCATTTT.

This chain connects TRBV6-2 or TRBV6-3 to TRBJ1-5, with 7 bases that match TRBD1. CDR1 and CDR2 from the germline V gene are MNHEY and SVGEGT. This CDR3 has 15 amino acids. Trimming removed 6 bases from V and 0 bases from J; junction bases left unmatched: 5. CDR3 loop: CASRAGQHSNQPQHF. CDR3 nucleotide sequence: TGTGCCAGCAGAGCGGGACAGCATAGCAATCAGCCCCAGCATTTT.

This clonotype was observed a few times. This chain links TRBV3-1 with TRBJ2-1, with D perhaps matching TRBD2 (5 bases). This CDR3 spans 16 amino acids. V gave up 4 bases and J gave up 4 bases, with 17 bases separating them. Germline V gene data show CDR1 as LGHDT and CDR2 as YNNKEL (reference sequence). The CDR3 protein is CASSLAMPGSYNEQFF. CDR3 nucleotides: TGTGCCAGCAGCCTAGCAATGCCGGGGAGTTACAATGAGCAGTTCTTC.

This clonotype was found many times. V is TRBV6-5 and J is TRBJ2-3, with D unresolved. The CDR3 runs 14 residues. The ends were cut back, 5 bases at V and 2 bases at J, with 11 bases in the middle. Germline lookup yields CDR1 MNHEY and CDR2 SVGAGI. The CDR3 region has the DNA TGTGCCAGCAGTCTAAGCCGGTCCACAGATACGCAGTATTTT. It codes for CASSLSRSTDTQYF.

This clonotype appeared a few times. The chain joins TRBV3-1 to TRBJ1-2, with D hard to call. The V and J ends lost 1 base and 6 bases respectively, with 6 bases between them. From germline, CDR1 is LGHDT and CDR2 YNNKEL (reference sequence). This CDR3 spans 12 amino acids. The CDR3 DNA is TGTGCCAGCAGCCAAGGACCTGATGGCTACACCTTC. As protein: CASSQGPDGYTF.

This chain connects TRBV7-2 to TRBJ2-5; D gene ambiguous. V was pared by 0 bases and J by 7 bases, with 9 bases between. The CDR3 covers 13 residues. Germline-derived CDR1 and CDR2 are SGHTA and FQGNSA. The CDR3 protein is CASSLALLGTQYF. CDR3 in DNA: TGTGCCAGCAGCTTAGCGCTATTGGGGACCCAGTACTTC. The entire variable domain, with the rest obtained from reference TRBV7-2 and TRBJ2-5, is as follows: GAGVSQSPSNKVTEKGKDVELRCDPISGHTALYWYRQSLGQGLEFLIYFQGNSAPDKSGLPSDRFSAERTGGSVSTLTIQRTQQEDSAVYLCASSLALLGTQYFGPGTRLLVL.

Only a few counts were recorded for this clonotype. The chain has TRBV18 and TRBJ2-5; tentative D call: TRBD1 (6 bases). This CDR3 is 15 amino acids long. Germline V lookup: CDR1 KGHSH, CDR2 LQKENI. V lost 2 bases, J lost 0 bases, and 10 bases lay in between. CDR3 protein: CASSPATGYQETQYF. As DNA, the CDR3 is TGTGCCAGCTCACCAGCGACAGGATACCAAGAGACCCAGTACTTC.

This clonotype occurred a few times. The chain is built from TRBV7-9 and TRBJ2-1; D is undetermined. V lost 1 base, J lost 9 bases, and 10 bases lay in between. The CDR3 has 13 residues. CDR1 SEHNR and CDR2 FQNEAQ come from the germline V gene (reference sequence). For the CDR3, the DNA is TGTGCCAGCAGCTTAGGATCCAAGGGTGAGCAGTTCTTC. As protein: CASSLGSKGEQFF.

This clonotype appeared a few times. The chain is built from TRBV9 and TRBJ2-7; 15 positions match TRBD2. Germline CDR1 and CDR2: SGDLS and YYNGEE. CDR3 length: 16 amino acids. Germline trimming cut 4 bases from V and 2 bases from J; bases unmatched to any gene: 4. This chain's CDR3 is CASSFGLAGGAYEQYF. The CDR3 DNA sequence: TGTGCCAGCAGCTTCGGACTAGCGGGGGGGGCCTACGAGCAGTACTTC.

This clonotype has just a few counts. The chain uses TRBV28 and TRBJ2-4; a possible D gene is TRBD2 (5 bases). The J call may be mistaken, given a closer DNA end match to TRBJ2-7. The CDR3 extends over 14 amino acids. CDR1 MDHEN and CDR2 SYDVKM come from the germline V gene. This chain's CDR3 is CASSTQRRGYEQYF. The CDR3 nucleotides read TGTGCCAGCAGTACCCAACGACGCGGGTACGAGCAGTACTTC.

This rearrangement joins TRBV14 to TRBJ2-1; D remains unclear. CDR3 size: 13 residues. CDR1 SGHDN and CDR2 FVKESK come from the germline V gene. V was cut by 8 bases and J by 4 bases, with 12 bases left in between. The CDR3 sequence is CASALMGYNEQFF. CDR3 nucleotide sequence: TGTGCCAGCGCCTTAATGGGGTACAATGAGCAGTTCTTC.

The rearrangement links TRBV6-2 or TRBV6-3 to TRBJ2-7; no clear D. The V gene's germline CDR1 is MNHEY and CDR2 SVGEGT. CDR3 length: 14 amino acids. The V end was cut by 3 bases, the J end by 5 bases, with 14 bases between. The CDR3 DNA is TGTGCCAGCAGTTATAATCTGGCCCCTCACGAGCAGTACTTC. As protein: CASSYNLAPHEQYF.